These 19 T cell receptor beta chains share one sample of origin, sequenced in a study of CXCR3-negative and CXCR3-positive naive CD8 T cells. General study findings and limits: Naive cells positive for CXCR3 carried more hydrophobic TRB CDR3s than CXCR3-negative ones.

No antigens are known for them. The TRB libraries of cDNA were built by UMI-labeled 5' RACE. TCRdb reprocessed the 5' RACE reads; each CDR3 protein has one entry and no DNA is given. The sample has 110,000 or so distinct CDR3 sequences. The sample consisted of naive CXCR3+ CD8+ T cells from blood. The subset here: CD45RO-CCR7+CD27+CD95- naive CD8+ T cells expressing CXCR3 (TNR3+). The source is a human donor in good health. Some clones in this sample may be carry-over from other donors' samples.

This chain joins TRBV6-5 and TRBJ1-1; TCRdb's D gene call, TRBD1, goes unchecked for lack of DNA. Germline assignment: CDR1 MNHEY and CDR2 SVGAGI. The CDR3 has 12 amino acids. CDR3 in amino acids: CATFGDPTEAFF.

The gene calls are TRBV5-1 and TRBJ2-7; TCRdb's D call of TRBD2 is untestable without DNA. Per the germline V gene, CDR1 is SGHRS and CDR2 is YFSETQ. The CDR3 consists of 15 residues. The CDR3 loop reads CASSFMGLGGYEQYF.

The chain recombines TRBV7-9 with TRBJ2-5; the D call of TRBD1 rests on TCRdb alone, since no DNA is present to check it. CDR3 size: 14 residues. The germline V gene encodes CDR1 SEHNR and CDR2 FQNEAQ (reference sequence). CDR3 loop: CARSHRTDQETQYF.

The V and J genes are TRBV14 and TRBJ2-4. Germline loops: CDR1 SGHDN, CDR2 FVKESK. This CDR3 comprises 12 residues. The CDR3 here is CASSQEFGVEYF.

V is TRBV12-3 or TRBV12-4 and J is TRBJ2-1. This CDR3 region has 14 residues. CDR3 in amino acids: CASSFPPLYNEQFF.

The chain is built from TRBV29-1 and TRBJ2-7; the TRBD2 assignment by TCRdb is unverifiable without DNA. This CDR3 has 12 residues. CDR1 is SQVTM, CDR2 ANQGSEA, per germline. The CDR3 sequence: CSTTGLSGEQYF.

This chain uses TRBV5-1 with TRBJ2-4; TCRdb's D gene call, TRBD2, goes unchecked for lack of DNA. This CDR3 has 23 amino acids. Germline lookup yields CDR1 SGHRS and CDR2 YFSETQ. This CDR3 is CASSLGLEGLAGNGAYSKNIQYF. The variable domain in full, completed from reference TRBV5-1 and TRBJ2-4, reads KAGVTQTPRYLIKTRGQQVTLSCSPISGHRSVSWYQQTPGQGLQFLFEYFSETQRNKGNFPGRFSGRQFSNSRSEMNVSTLELGDSALYLCASSLGLEGLAGNGAYSKNIQYFGAGTRLSVL.

J is TRBJ2-7 and V is TRBV19; TCRdb picks TRBD1, but there is no DNA to check that call. CDR3 size: 18 residues. CDR1 is LNHDA, CDR2 SQIVND, per germline (reference sequence). The CDR3 loop reads CASSILFFPRDRDIEQYF.

The gene calls are TRBV7-2 and TRBJ2-3; the D call of TRBD2 rests on TCRdb alone, since no DNA is present to check it. The CDR3 contains 17 residues. Germline V gene lookup returns CDR1 SGHTA and CDR2 FQGNSA. The CDR3 protein is CASSLWASGEDTDTQYF.

The rearrangement joins TRBV20-1 to TRBJ1-2; TCRdb's assignment of TRBD1 cannot be checked, as there is no DNA. The CDR3 sequence is 15 residues long. Germline V gene sequence: CDR1 DFQATT, CDR2 SNEGSKA (reference sequence). The CDR3 is CSARDPRVSNYGYTF.

V is TRBV28 and J is TRBJ2-7. The CDR3 covers 13 residues. CDR1 and CDR2 from the germline V gene are MDHEN and SYDVKM. CDR3 sequence: CASSLILGNEQYF.

The chain links TRBV20-1 to TRBJ1-5. CDR1 is DFQATT and CDR2 is SNEGSKA in the germline V gene (reference sequence). The CDR3 runs to 14 residues. CDR3 in amino acids: CSAIRQVSNQPQHF.

V usage is TRBV11-2 and J usage is TRBJ2-1; TCRdb's D call, TRBD1, is unchecked because there is no DNA. Germline values: CDR1 SGHAT, CDR2 FQNNGV. CDR3 size: 11 residues. CDR3 in amino acids: CASNQGVGQFF.

V is TRBV7-3 and J is TRBJ2-7. The CDR3 is 13 residues long. Looked up from germline, CDR1 is SGHTA and CDR2 is FQGTGA. The CDR3: CASSNGLAYEQYF.

This sequence joins TRBV21-1 and TRBJ1-4; TCRdb lists TRBD1, though no DNA is available to test this call. TRBV21-1 is given as a pseudogene. This CDR3 has 19 amino acids. Here the CDR3 reads CASSKAIGQEVKGHEKLFF.

The chain carries TRBV12-3 or TRBV12-4 and TRBJ1-1; the TCRdb D gene call, TRBD1, has no DNA to confirm it. The CDR3 sequence is 11 residues long. CDR3 loop: CASSFSGEAFF.

The gene calls are TRBV7-7 and TRBJ2-2; TCRdb proposes TRBD2, but this gene call is untestable without DNA. The CDR3 is made up of 16 amino acids. The V gene's germline CDR1 is SSHAT and CDR2 FNYEAQ (reference sequence). This CDR3 is CASSSEAGGPRGELFF.

This chain links TRBV7-9 with TRBJ2-7; without DNA, the TCRdb call of TRBD1 cannot be checked. This CDR3 region has 15 residues. CDR1 is SEHNR, CDR2 FQNEAQ, per germline (reference sequence). The CDR3 is CASSPWATGSYEQYF.

The J gene is TRBJ2-2, the V gene TRBV7-2. Germline values: CDR1 SGHTA, CDR2 FQGNSA. The CDR3 is made up of 11 amino acids. CDR3 loop: CASSLTGELFF.